The 11 T cell receptor beta chains below come from one sample, sequenced in a study of T cell responses to AZD1222 COVID-19 vaccine. Here immunoSEQ multiplex PCR was the method, and the copy in TCRdb shows in-frame clones only, minus some. The sample includes about 180,000 clones, 75% to 90% of them seen just once. Material: peripheral blood, obtained on day 0 of AZD1222 vaccination. These receptors were obtained from an adult in good health.

The chain joins TRBV19 to TRBJ2-1, with a possible D match to TRBD1 (7 bases). The CDR3 is 14 residues long. Germline CDR1 and CDR2: LNHDA and SQIVND (reference sequence). The V end lost 4 bases, the J end lost 8 bases, and 15 bases lay between the germline ends. CDR3 loop: CASSTGQPSDEQFF. The DNA of the CDR3 is TGTGCCAGTAGTACGGGACAGCCTAGCGATGAGCAGTTCTTC.

The chain employs TRBV25-1 and TRBJ1-1; a weak D match, TRBD1 (6 bases). The ends were cut back, 5 bases at V and 3 bases at J, with 19 bases in the middle. The CDR3 is 16 amino acids. From germline, CDR1 is MGHDK and CDR2 SYGVNS. The CDR3 DNA reads as TGTGCCAGCAGTCCCAAATTCGGGGGGGGCGACACTGAAGCTTTCTTT. Amino acids: CASSPKFGGGDTEAFF.

The J gene is TRBJ2-1, the V gene TRBV18; D call uncertain. The CDR3 sequence is 15 residues long. V lost 3 bases and J lost 10, with 19 bases in between. CDR1 and CDR2 (germline): KGHSH, LQKENI. The CDR3 sequence: CASSPGGFPLGEQFF. Written as DNA, the CDR3 is TGTGCCAGCTCACCGGGTGGGTTTCCCCTCGGGGAGCAGTTCTTC.

The rearrangement links TRBV12-3 or TRBV12-4 to TRBJ1-5, with unresolved D. V was pared by 0 bases and J by 7 bases, with 4 bases between. CDR3 length equals 12 residues. The CDR3, as DNA: TGTGCCAGCAGTTTAGCGGAACAGCCCCAGCATTTT. This encodes CASSLAEQPQHF.

This clone was seen a few times. The chain links TRBV27 to TRBJ2-2; D ambiguous. This CDR3 contains 12 residues. Per germline, CDR1 MNHEY and CDR2 SMNVEV (reference sequence). V gave up 2 bases and J gave up 6 bases, with 4 bases separating them. CDR3 coding DNA: TGTGCCAGCAGTTTACGGGCCGGGGAGCTGTTTTTT. It specifies CASSLRAGELFF.

This chain joins TRBV19 and TRBJ1-3; no reliable D call. V was trimmed by 1 base and J by 0 bases, leaving 16 bases between them. CDR1 and CDR2 from the germline V gene are LNHDA and SQIVND (reference sequence). This CDR3 spans 18 amino acids. The CDR3: CASSIGYVASISGNTIYF. As DNA, the CDR3 is TGTGCCAGTAGTATAGGCTATGTCGCCAGCATCTCTGGAAACACCATATATTTT.

The CDR3 is CASSDLRTASEAFF. CDR3 nucleotides: TGTGCCAGCAGTGATCTCAGGACAGCTTCTGAAGCTTTCTTT. This rearrangement joins TRBV2 to TRBJ1-1; TRBD1 is a possible D gene (6 bases). CDR1 is SNHLY, CDR2 FYNNEI, per germline. V shed 3 bases and J shed 6 bases, with 14 bases lying between them. The CDR3 spans 14 residues.

This chain links TRBV13 with TRBJ2-5; TRBD1 matches at 10 bases. The CDR3 consists of 15 residues. V trimming: 4 bases; J trimming: 1 base; junction bases outside the gene matches: 3. Germline values: CDR1 PRHDT, CDR2 FYEKMQ (reference sequence). As DNA, the CDR3 is TGTGCCAGCAGCTCAGACAGGGGGCTCCAAGAGACCCAGTACTTC. Its protein product is CASSSDRGLQETQYF.

A single count supports this clone. This chain uses TRBV18 with TRBJ1-1; 9 bases align to TRBD1. J gave up 1 base and V 6 bases, and 3 bases lay outside the gene matches. CDR1 KGHSH and CDR2 LQKENI come from the germline V gene. The CDR3 extends over 14 amino acids. In DNA form, the CDR3 reads TGTGCCAGCTCCCTACAGGGGGCGAACACTGAAGCTTTCTTT. Its protein is CASSLQGANTEAFF.

This rearrangement joins TRBV6-5 to TRBJ2-3; 8 bases align to TRBD1. The CDR3 spans 15 residues. Germline values: CDR1 MNHEY, CDR2 SVGAGI. J lost 6 bases, V lost 6 bases, and 11 bases had no gene match. The CDR3 is CASRGTGTGLDTQYF. CDR3 in DNA: TGTGCCAGCAGAGGAACCGGGACAGGCCTTGATACGCAGTATTTT.

The chain joins TRBV5-1 to TRBJ1-2; 9 nucleotides align to TRBD1. The germline V gene has CDR1 SGHRS and CDR2 YFSETQ. The length of the CDR3 is 12 residues. V lost 4 bases to trimming and J lost 7 bases; unmatched junction nucleotides: 2. The CDR3 region has the DNA TGCGCCAGCAGCGGACAGGGGAGTGGCTACACCTTC. Protein sequence: CASSGQGSGYTF. Filled out from reference TRBV5-1 and TRBJ1-2, the complete variable domain reads KAGVTQTPRYLIKTRGQQVTLSCSPISGHRSVSWYQQTPGQGLQFLFEYFSETQRNKGNFPGRFSGRQFSNSRSEMNVSTLELGDSALYLCASSGQGSGYTFGSGTRLTVV.